This passage covers 20 T cell receptor beta chains from one sample sequenced in a study of tumor-infiltrating lymphocytes in primary liver carcinoma. RNA and DNA were co-extracted from roughly 20-30 mg of unsorted bulk tissue. Priming with a constant-region primer yielded TCR beta cDNA from approximately 500 ng total RNA. The TCR beta library was amplified through three nested multiplex PCR rounds in a modified ARM-PCR procedure. Researchers ran the first two PCR rounds for about 11 cycles each with TRBV1-TRBV30 forward primers and a C-beta reverse primer. TCRdb re-derived calls from the multiplex PCR reads in MiXCR, one entry per CDR3 protein. This table has 85,000 to 100,000 distinct CDR3 sequences, just over 65% appearing once. The specimen was tumor-adjacent normal liver tissue. The source is a man aged 35-49 years with primary liver carcinoma and hepatitis B virus infection.

In its sample, this clonotype was seen many times. V is TRBV13 and J is TRBJ1-6; possible D gene TRBD1, 5 bases. CDR1 PRHDT and CDR2 FYEKMQ come from the germline V gene (reference sequence). V lost 2 bases and J lost 7, with 18 bases in between. This CDR3 contains 17 residues. This CDR3 is CASSLRRDTGVNSPLHF. The CDR3 DNA reads as TGTGCCAGCAGCTTAAGGAGGGATACAGGCGTCAATTCACCCCTCCACTTT.

Notes on this clonotype: With a much larger clone just one base away, this may be a read error. V is TRBV5-6 and J is TRBJ2-5; D may correspond to TRBD1 or TRBD2 (5 bases each). The CDR3 covers 17 residues. V lost 4 bases to trimming and J lost 1 base, with 20 bases between them. Germline V gene sequence: CDR1 SGHDT, CDR2 YYEEEE. The CDR3 coding sequence is TGTGCCAGCAGCCGACCCGAGGGGTTGGGGATCCAAGAGACCCAGTACTTC. Translated: CASSRPEGLGIQETQYF.

The chain recombines TRBV30 with TRBJ1-5; D call uncertain. The CDR3 runs 11 residues. V gave up 4 bases and J gave up 9 bases, with 10 bases separating them. Germline V gives CDR1 GTSNPN, CDR2 SVGIG (reference sequence). In DNA form, the CDR3 reads TGTGCCTGGAAGGGCGCAGGGCCCCAGCATTTT. It specifies CAWKGAGPQHF.

This clonotype appeared many times. V and J are TRBV10-3 and TRBJ2-3; D may be TRBD1 or TRBD2 (5 bases each). CDR1 ENHRY and CDR2 SYGVKD come from the germline V gene. The CDR3 has 17 residues. The germline V and J ends were trimmed by 6 bases and 0 bases, with 19 bases remaining between them. CDR3: CAIRMGPRTGSTDTQYF. CDR3 bases: TGTGCCATCAGAATGGGGCCTCGGACGGGGAGCACAGATACGCAGTATTTT.

This chain connects TRBV20-1 to TRBJ2-7, with TRBD2 identical over 9 bases. The CDR3 sequence is 17 residues long. The V gene end was trimmed by 4 bases and the J gene end by 4 bases; junction bases not matched to a gene: 17. Germline CDR1 is DFQATT and CDR2 is SNEGSKA (reference sequence). CDR3 amino acids: CSAMADTPAGGRYEQYF. The CDR3 nucleotides are TGCAGTGCTATGGCCGACACCCCAGCGGGAGGACGATACGAGCAGTACTTC.

A word on this clonotype: No conserved phenylalanine or tryptophan is present at the end of the CDR3, so a read error is the likely explanation. V is TRBV7-8 and J is TRBJ2-1; TRBD2 aligns across 11 bases. Germline lookup yields CDR1 SGHVS and CDR2 FQNEAQ. The CDR3 totals 15 residues. Here the CDR3 reads CASSRPGLAADEQFI. The CDR3 DNA reads TGTGCCAGCAGCAGACCGGGACTAGCGGCTGATGAACAGTTCATC.

Turning to this clonotype: A junction boundary mismatches the germline segment, possibly from a read error. The V call is TRBV11-2, the J call TRBJ2-7, with 8 bases lining up with TRBD2. Germline V gives CDR1 SGHAT, CDR2 FQNNGV. This CDR3 has 16 amino acids. DNA of the CDR3: TGTGCCAGCAGCATAGCACCTAGCGGGCGCTCCTACGAGAAGTACTTC. Its protein product is CASSIAPSGRSYEKYF.

The chain carries TRBV7-9 and TRBJ2-2, with D possibly matching TRBD2 (5 bases). CDR3 size: 14 residues. Trimming took off 7 bases at V and 5 bases at J, with 14 bases between the two ends. Germline lookup yields CDR1 SEHNR and CDR2 FQNEAQ (reference sequence). The CDR3 sequence is CASTPGFATGELFF. The CDR3 nucleotides read TGTGCCAGCACCCCGGGATTCGCGACCGGGGAGCTGTTTTTT.

Details on this clonotype: With a much larger clone just one base away, this may be a read error. V and J are TRBV10-2 and TRBJ2-1, with unresolved D. The germline V and J ends were trimmed by 10 bases and 7 bases, with 14 bases remaining between them. The CDR3 extends over 12 amino acids. Germline assignment: CDR1 WSHSY and CDR2 SAAADI. In DNA, the CDR3 is TGCGCCACCAGGAAGAGGCAGAATGAGCAGTTCTTC. Translating gives CATRKRQNEQFF.

Points on this clonotype: This CDR3 fails to terminate in the conserved phenylalanine or tryptophan, so it likely reflects a read error. This CDR3 reads CASSFVGTSHNEQFL. CDR3 bases: TGTGCCAGCAGTTTCGTGGGAACCTCCCACAATGAGCAGTTCTTG. V usage is TRBV12-3 or TRBV12-4 and J usage is TRBJ2-1; D unclear. The CDR3 is 15 residues long.

As concerns this clonotype: At one boundary the junction diverges from the germline segment, which might be a read error. The V gene is TRBV7-8, the J gene TRBJ2-1, with TRBD2 matching 11 bases. The CDR3 spans 16 residues. Germline values: CDR1 SGHVS, CDR2 FQNEAQ. In DNA form, the CDR3 reads TGTGACAGCAGCTTAATACCGGGACTAGCGGAGAGTGAGCAGTTCTTC. This sequence encodes CDSSLIPGLAESEQFF.

Remarks on this clonotype: A clone one base away is much larger, so this may be a read error. V and J are TRBV14 and TRBJ1-3; no clear D gene. The CDR3 spans 14 residues. Germline V gene sequence: CDR1 SGHDN, CDR2 FVKESK. DNA for the CDR3: TGTGTCAGCAGCCAAGTCAGCCCAGGAAACACCATATATTTT. This encodes CVSSQVSPGNTIYF.

To note about this clonotype: The germline gene is not matched at one end of the junction; a read error may be the cause. The chain is built from TRBV11-2 and TRBJ2-6; no reliable D call. Germline CDR1 and CDR2: SGHAT and FQNNGV. The length of the CDR3 is 14 residues. CDR3 loop: CASSLDIEANILTF. CDR3 nucleotide sequence: TGTGCCAGTAGCTTAGATATCGAGGCCAACATCCTGACTTTC. Variable domain in full (rest from reference TRBV11-2 and TRBJ2-6): EAGVAQSPRYKIIEKRQSVAFWCNPISGHATLYWYQQILGQGPKLLIQFQNNGVVDDSQLPKDRFSAERLKGVDSTLKIQPAKLEDSAVYLCASSLDIEANILTFGAGSRLTVL.

V usage is TRBV29-1 and J usage is TRBJ2-2; D not certain. The CDR3 extends over 13 amino acids. Germline V gene lookup returns CDR1 SQVTM and CDR2 ANQGSEA. V lost 7 bases to trimming and J lost 1 base, with 10 bases between them. CDR3 region: CSDRLVNTGELFF. CDR3 nucleotide sequence: TGCAGCGACAGACTGGTGAACACCGGGGAGCTGTTTTTT.

V and J are TRBV5-4 and TRBJ1-4, with TRBD1 as a possible D gene (5 bases). Germline V gene lookup returns CDR1 SGHNT and CDR2 YYREEE (reference sequence). The CDR3 sequence is 14 residues long. V lost 4 bases and J lost 6, with 13 bases in between. This CDR3 reads CASSPHRRDEKLFF. CDR3 sequence (DNA): TGTGCCAGCAGCCCGCACAGGAGGGATGAAAAACTGTTTTTT.

Points on this clonotype: Germline and junction disagree at one end, which may indicate a read error. Here the CDR3 reads CASGQGTIRAKEKLFF. The CDR3 DNA reads as TGTGCCAGCGGCCAGGGCACTATTCGGGCCAAAGAAAAACTGTTTTTT. V is TRBV4-2 and J is TRBJ1-4, with D perhaps matching TRBD1 (5 bases). The CDR3 is made up of 16 amino acids. Germline V gene sequence: CDR1 LGHNA, CDR2 YNFKEQ.

Notes on this clonotype: It is likely a read error, because the conserved phenylalanine at the end of the CDR3 is missing. The gene calls are TRBV6-1 and TRBJ2-3; no clear D gene. CDR1 and CDR2 (germline): MNHNS, SASEGT. The CDR3 spans 16 residues. The CDR3 protein is CGSSQLVGLTTDTQYL. CDR3 bases: TGTGGCAGCAGTCAATTAGTGGGTTTAACCACAGATACGCAGTATCTT.

As concerns this clonotype: A read error may produce the germline difference seen at one junction end. The V gene is TRBV4-2, the J gene TRBJ2-2; D is perhaps TRBD2 (5 bases). CDR3 size: 16 residues. The germline V gene has CDR1 LGHNA and CDR2 YNFKEQ. CDR3 protein: CASSHALEGPTGELFF. CDR3 nucleotides: TGTGCCAGCAGCCATGCACTAGAGGGCCCGACCGGGGAACTGTTTTTT.

With respect to this clonotype: Mismatch with germline at one junction end may stem from a read error. The chain recombines TRBV11-2 with TRBJ1-1; D call uncertain. Germline assignment: CDR1 SGHAT and CDR2 FQNNGV. The CDR3 consists of 12 residues. The CDR3 nucleotides read TGTGCCAGCACCTTAGGGTACACTGAAACTCTCTTT. Protein sequence: CASTLGYTETLF.

As to this clonotype: A much more abundant neighbour one base away suggests this may be a read error. V is TRBV6-2 or TRBV6-3 and J is TRBJ1-1, with D unresolved. Germline V gives CDR1 MNHEY, CDR2 SVGEGT. The CDR3 spans 11 residues. CDR3 nucleotide sequence: TGTACCAGCAGCAGTTCCTTTGAAGCTTTCTTT. Its protein product is CTSSSSFEAFF.